Sequencing of this TCR beta chain was carried out in a study of CD8 T cells in ankylosing spondylitis. The CDR3 runs to 15 residues. CDR1 MDHEN and CDR2 SYDVKM come from the germline V gene. Trimming stripped 3 bases from V and 5 bases from J, with 16 bases between. Points on this clonotype: No antigen is known for it.

Whole-study findings and limits: Clones linked to the disease showed a CD8+ phenotype. They occurred at relatively low frequencies in peripheral blood.

TCRdb used MiXCR to reprocess the 5' RACE reads, holding one entry per CDR3 protein. Here the sample spans 110,000 to 150,000 distinct CDR3 sequences, roughly 8% being singletons. The TCR was taken from a male donor with ankylosing spondylitis. The chain couples TRBV28 to TRBJ2-5; no clear D. Material for sequencing was synovial fluid, either unsorted or a sorted T cell fraction (not recorded which). Written as DNA, the CDR3 is TGTGCCAGCAGTTTCTGGAACCAAAACGCGGAGACCCAGTACTTC. Its translation is CASSFWNQNAETQYF.